This T cell receptor beta chain was obtained from a study of cytomegalovirus exposure and HLA in healthy donors. General study findings and limits: Later genetic work tied a missense DCLRE1C variant to beta-chain V and J trimming.

Looked up from germline, CDR1 is SGHTS and CDR2 is YDEGEE. Trimming took off 5 bases at V and 0 bases at J, with 6 bases between the two ends. This CDR3 has 13 amino acids. Primers for the PCR totalled 60 Vbeta and 13 Jbeta. Sequencing was performed with immunoSEQ multiplex PCR; in TCRdb, only in-frame clones are kept and a portion is missing. The table records 190,000 or so clones, 82% of them present only once. As concerns this clone: Its antigen is as yet unknown.

The sequence derives from a woman aged 50 to 65 in good health and CMV-seropositive. Sequenced sample: PBMCs. The chain uses TRBV5-8 and TRBJ2-1; no clear D. The CDR3 is CASRSNSYNEQFF. For the CDR3, the DNA is TGTGCCAGCAGGAGCAACTCCTACAATGAGCAGTTCTTC. Drawing the rest from reference TRBV5-8 and TRBJ2-1, the complete variable domain is EAGVTQSPTHLIKTRGQQATLRCSPISGHTSVYWYQQALGLGLQFLLWYDEGEERNRGNFPPRFSGRQFPNYSSELNVNALELEDSALYLCASRSNSYNEQFFGPGTRLTVL.